Listed below are T cell receptor beta chains from one sample, sequenced in a study of cytomegalovirus exposure and HLA in healthy donors. Produced via immunoSEQ multiplex PCR; TCRdb's table is partial and in-frame only. The sample has 100,000 to 120,000 clones, 86% seen once. Material for sequencing was PBMCs. The receptors come from a woman aged 18-35 years in good health and CMV-seropositive. CDR3s include the opening cysteine and the closing phenylalanine or tryptophan. The D gene is left open where the match is weak. Clone size, where shown, is once, few, many, or a class for clones that have expanded.

CDR3 protein: CASSARLLGNTEAFF
CDR3 DNA: TGTGCCAGCAGTGCGCGACTTCTAGGGAACACTGAAGCTTTCTTT
clone size: -
D gene: -
V gene: TRBV6-1
J gene: TRBJ1-1

CDR3 protein: CASSFRQGAGNTIYF
CDR3 DNA: TGTGCCAGCAGCTTCCGACAGGGAGCAGGAAACACCATATATTTT
clone size: -
D gene: TRBD1
V gene: TRBV5-4
J gene: TRBJ1-3

CDR3 protein: CASSDSSGTWINEQFF
CDR3 DNA: TGTGCCAGCAGTGACTCTAGCGGAACCTGGATCAATGAGCAGTTCTTC
clone size: few
D gene: -
V gene: TRBV6-4
J gene: TRBJ2-1

CDR3 protein: CASSLDGTTLSGDSPLHF
CDR3 DNA: TGCGCCAGCAGCCTCGACGGGACAACTCTCTCTGGAGATTCACCCCTCCACTTT
clone size: -
D gene: -
V gene: TRBV5-1
J gene: TRBJ1-6

CDR3 protein: CATGPPGTIWRQYF
CDR3 DNA: TGTGCCACCGGACCCCCGGGAACGATTTGGCGGCAGTACTTC
clone size: -
D gene: -
V gene: TRBV6-4
J gene: TRBJ2-7

CDR3 protein: CASSLGSSGITDTQYF
CDR3 DNA: TGTGCCAGCAGCTTAGGGTCTAGCGGGATAACAGATACGCAGTATTTT
clone size: -
D gene: TRBD2
V gene: TRBV7-6
J gene: TRBJ2-3

CDR3 protein: CASSIDQYPQGDYSPLHF
CDR3 DNA: TGTGCCAGTAGTATAGATCAATATCCGCAGGGGGATTATTCACCCCTCCACTTT
clone size: -
D gene: TRBD1
V gene: TRBV19
J gene: TRBJ1-6

CDR3 protein: CASSLRTGVDGYTF
CDR3 DNA: TGTGCCAGCAGCTTAAGAACAGGGGTTGATGGCTACACCTTC
clone size: few
D gene: TRBD1
V gene: TRBV7-8
J gene: TRBJ1-2

CDR3 protein: CASSLAGQGIEAYGYTF
CDR3 DNA: TGTGCCAGCAGCTTGGCCGGACAGGGTATAGAAGCCTATGGCTACACCTTC
clone size: -
D gene: TRBD1
V gene: TRBV5-8
J gene: TRBJ1-2

CDR3 protein: CASSVGVGSQETQYF
CDR3 DNA: TGTGCCAGCAGCGTAGGGGTAGGGAGCCAAGAGACCCAGTACTTC
clone size: -
D gene: -
V gene: TRBV9
J gene: TRBJ2-5

CDR3 protein: CASSEWPDTEAFF
CDR3 DNA: TGTGCCAGCAGTGAATGGCCAGACACTGAAGCTTTCTTT
clone size: -
D gene: -
V gene: TRBV2
J gene: TRBJ1-1

CDR3 protein: CASSLGTGTYEQYF
CDR3 DNA: TGTGCCAGTAGTCTAGGGACAGGGACCTACGAGCAGTACTTC
clone size: -
D gene: TRBD1
V gene: TRBV19
J gene: TRBJ2-7

CDR3 protein: CASTSATGGRRGYTF
CDR3 DNA: TGTGCCAGCACCTCCGCGACAGGGGGCCGTCGTGGCTACACCTTC
clone size: once
D gene: TRBD1
V gene: TRBV28
J gene: TRBJ1-2

CDR3 protein: CASSEQGDVGEQYF
CDR3 DNA: TGTGCCAGCAGTGAACAGGGGGACGTCGGCGAGCAGTACTTC
clone size: -
D gene: TRBD1
V gene: TRBV6-4
J gene: TRBJ2-7

CDR3 protein: CASSARTAYEQYF
CDR3 DNA: TGTGCCAGCAGTGCCCGGACAGCTTACGAGCAGTACTTC
clone size: -
D gene: -
V gene: TRBV6-6
J gene: TRBJ2-7

CDR3 protein: CASSPGAGGPWEETQYF
CDR3 DNA: TGCGCCAGCAGCCCTGGGGCGGGAGGGCCATGGGAAGAGACCCAGTACTTC
clone size: -
D gene: TRBD2
V gene: TRBV5-1
J gene: TRBJ2-5

CDR3 protein: CASSPQLDSAQYF
CDR3 DNA: TGTGCCAGCAGCCCCCAACTAGACTCCGCGCAGTATTTT
clone size: -
D gene: -
V gene: TRBV7-9
J gene: TRBJ2-3

CDR3 protein: CASSLSAGDYTF
CDR3 DNA: TGTGCCAGCAGTTTATCGGCAGGCGACTACACCTTC
clone size: -
D gene: -
V gene: TRBV28
J gene: TRBJ1-2

CDR3 protein: CASSERTGVYGYTF
CDR3 DNA: TGTGCCAGCAGTGAAAGGACAGGAGTCTATGGCTACACCTTC
clone size: -
D gene: TRBD1
V gene: TRBV6-1
J gene: TRBJ1-2

CDR3 protein: CASSVSTGSNEQFF
CDR3 DNA: TGCGCCAGCAGCGTATCGACAGGGAGCAATGAGCAGTTCTTC
clone size: once
D gene: TRBD1
V gene: TRBV5-1
J gene: TRBJ2-1

CDR3 protein: CASSDSSGVGGYTF
CDR3 DNA: TGTGCCAGCAGTGACTCGTCAGGGGTAGGGGGCTACACCTTC
clone size: -
D gene: -
V gene: TRBV6-4
J gene: TRBJ1-2

CDR3 protein: CASSSGQGREKLFF
CDR3 DNA: TGTGCCAGCAGTTCGGGACAGGGGCGAGAAAAACTGTTTTTT
clone size: once
D gene: TRBD1
V gene: TRBV2
J gene: TRBJ1-4

CDR3 protein: CASSSLQVDSGNTIYF
CDR3 DNA: TGTGCCAGCAGCTCGCTCCAGGTAGACTCTGGAAACACCATATATTTT
clone size: -
D gene: -
V gene: TRBV7-9
J gene: TRBJ1-3

CDR3 protein: CASSPDLRGYEQYF
CDR3 DNA: TGTGCCAGCAGCCCCGACCTCCGGGGCTACGAGCAGTACTTC
clone size: -
D gene: -
V gene: TRBV11-2
J gene: TRBJ2-7

CDR3 protein: CASSIVANTGELFF
CDR3 DNA: TGTGCCAGTAGTATAGTCGCGAACACCGGGGAGCTGTTTTTT
clone size: -
D gene: -
V gene: TRBV19
J gene: TRBJ2-2

CDR3 protein: CAIRGTGRAGELFF
CDR3 DNA: TGTGCCATCAGAGGCACAGGGCGTGCCGGGGAGCTGTTTTTT
clone size: few
D gene: -
V gene: TRBV10-3
J gene: TRBJ2-2

CDR3 protein: CAWSLQTGYNEQFF
CDR3 DNA: TGTGCCTGGAGTCTTCAAACGGGTTACAATGAGCAGTTCTTC
clone size: -
D gene: -
V gene: TRBV30
J gene: TRBJ2-1

CDR3 protein: CASSEVRVAGELFF
CDR3 DNA: TGTGCCAGCAGTGAAGTTCGGGTCGCCGGGGAGCTGTTTTTT
clone size: -
D gene: -
V gene: TRBV6-1
J gene: TRBJ2-2

CDR3 protein: CASSVEKLRTDTQYF
CDR3 DNA: TGTGCCAGCAGTGTAGAGAAACTGCGCACAGATACGCAGTATTTT
clone size: -
D gene: -
V gene: TRBV2
J gene: TRBJ2-3

CDR3 protein: CASSFSGRATYNEQFF
CDR3 DNA: TGTGCCAGCAGTTTTAGCGGGAGGGCCACCTACAATGAGCAGTTCTTC
clone size: -
D gene: TRBD2
V gene: TRBV11-2
J gene: TRBJ2-1

CDR3 protein: CASSQATGLDYEQYF
CDR3 DNA: TGTGCCAGCAGCCAAGCAACAGGGCTGGACTACGAGCAGTACTTC
clone size: -
D gene: -
V gene: TRBV4-2
J gene: TRBJ2-7

CDR3 protein: CATTVRESYNSPLHF
CDR3 DNA: TGTGCTACCACGGTCAGGGAATCCTATAATTCACCCCTCCACTTT
clone size: few
D gene: -
V gene: TRBV2
J gene: TRBJ1-6

CDR3 protein: CASSQPGQGSDTQYF
CDR3 DNA: TGCGCCAGCAGCCAGCCGGGACAGGGGTCAGATACGCAGTATTTT
clone size: -
D gene: TRBD1
V gene: TRBV4-1
J gene: TRBJ2-3

CDR3 protein: CASSLSRGELFF
CDR3 DNA: TGCGCCAGCAGCTTGAGTCGGGGGGAGCTGTTTTTT
clone size: -
D gene: -
V gene: TRBV5-1
J gene: TRBJ2-2

CDR3 protein: CASRDPSGSPYEQYF
CDR3 DNA: TGTGCCAGCAGGGATCCTAGCGGGAGTCCGTACGAGCAGTACTTC
clone size: -
D gene: TRBD2
V gene: TRBV2
J gene: TRBJ2-7

CDR3 protein: CASSDFSGTSGLDTQYF
CDR3 DNA: TGTGCCAGCAGTGACTTTTCCGGGACTAGCGGGTTAGATACGCAGTATTTT
clone size: once
D gene: TRBD2
V gene: TRBV6-4
J gene: TRBJ2-3

CDR3 protein: CASSEGGQPQHF
CDR3 DNA: TGTGCCAGCAGCGAGGGTGGTCAGCCCCAGCATTTT
clone size: once
D gene: -
V gene: TRBV5-4
J gene: TRBJ1-5

CDR3 protein: CASSQGVQGNQPQHF
CDR3 DNA: TGCGCCAGCAGCCAAGGAGTACAGGGTAATCAGCCCCAGCATTTT
clone size: -
D gene: -
V gene: TRBV4-1
J gene: TRBJ1-5

CDR3 protein: CASKGTDQETQYF
CDR3 DNA: TGTGCCAGCAAAGGGACAGACCAAGAGACCCAGTACTTC
clone size: -
D gene: TRBD1
V gene: TRBV27
J gene: TRBJ2-5

CDR3 protein: CAWSFFIGGNYGYTF
CDR3 DNA: TGTGCCTGGAGTTTTTTTATAGGCGGTAACTATGGCTACACCTTC
clone size: -
D gene: -
V gene: TRBV30
J gene: TRBJ1-2

CDR3 protein: CSVASSYNEQFF
CDR3 DNA: TGCAGCGTAGCGAGCTCCTACAATGAGCAGTTCTTC
clone size: -
D gene: -
V gene: TRBV29-1
J gene: TRBJ2-1

CDR3 protein: CASSAELSYEQYF
CDR3 DNA: TGTGCCAGCTCGGCGGAATTAAGCTACGAGCAGTACTTC
clone size: -
D gene: -
V gene: TRBV2
J gene: TRBJ2-7

CDR3 protein: CASSLSGSQETQYF
CDR3 DNA: TGTGCCAGCAGCTTATCAGGCAGCCAAGAGACCCAGTACTTC
clone size: once
D gene: -
V gene: TRBV7-3
J gene: TRBJ2-5

CDR3 protein: CASATLGQGIRANYGYTF
CDR3 DNA: TGTGCCAGCGCGACCCTAGGACAGGGAATAAGGGCGAATTATGGCTACACCTTC
clone size: -
D gene: TRBD1
V gene: TRBV5-4
J gene: TRBJ1-2

CDR3 protein: CATRDRDYSNQPQHF
CDR3 DNA: TGCGCCACCAGGGACAGAGACTATAGCAATCAGCCCCAGCATTTT
clone size: -
D gene: TRBD1
V gene: TRBV10-2
J gene: TRBJ1-5

CDR3 protein: CASSEVSIPFF
CDR3 DNA: TGTGCCAGCAGTGAAGTATCTATCCCGTTCTTC
clone size: -
D gene: -
V gene: TRBV6-5
J gene: TRBJ2-1

CDR3 protein: CASSLGTIYEQYF
CDR3 DNA: TGTGCCAGCAGTTTAGGTACAATCTACGAGCAGTACTTC
clone size: -
D gene: -
V gene: TRBV27
J gene: TRBJ2-7

CDR3 protein: CASSQPTGGRGQPQHF
CDR3 DNA: TGCGCCAGCAGCCAACCCACAGGGGGGCGGGGCCAGCCCCAGCATTTT
clone size: -
D gene: TRBD1
V gene: TRBV4-1
J gene: TRBJ1-5

CDR3 protein: CASSNSNEQFF
CDR3 DNA: TGTGCCAGCAGTAACAGCAATGAGCAGTTCTTC
clone size: -
D gene: -
V gene: TRBV2
J gene: TRBJ2-1

CDR3 protein: CASSMGQGSTEAFF
CDR3 DNA: TGTGCCAGTAGTATGGGGCAGGGGAGCACTGAAGCTTTCTTT
clone size: once
D gene: -
V gene: TRBV19
J gene: TRBJ1-1

CDR3 protein: CATTGQGAEAFF
CDR3 DNA: TGTGCCACTACCGGACAGGGGGCTGAAGCTTTCTTT
clone size: -
D gene: TRBD1
V gene: TRBV15
J gene: TRBJ1-1

CDR3 protein: CASSWTSSYEQYF
CDR3 DNA: TGCGCCAGCAGCTGGACTAGCAGCTACGAGCAGTACTTC
clone size: -
D gene: TRBD2
V gene: TRBV5-1
J gene: TRBJ2-7

CDR3 protein: CASSPSGGLYEQYF
CDR3 DNA: TGTGCCAGCAGCCCTAGCGGGGGACTCTACGAGCAGTACTTC
clone size: -
D gene: TRBD2
V gene: TRBV11-1
J gene: TRBJ2-7

CDR3 protein: CASSALAGGPSEQYF
CDR3 DNA: TGTGCCAGCAGCGCCTTAGCGGGAGGGCCATCCGAGCAGTACTTC
clone size: few
D gene: TRBD2
V gene: TRBV5-6
J gene: TRBJ2-7

CDR3 protein: CARTRREGYGYTF
CDR3 DNA: TGTGCCAGAACGAGGAGGGAGGGCTATGGCTACACCTTC
clone size: -
D gene: -
V gene: TRBV30
J gene: TRBJ1-2

CDR3 protein: CASGGRTGTDTQYF
CDR3 DNA: TGTGCCAGCGGGGGTCGGACAGGCACAGATACGCAGTATTTT
clone size: -
D gene: -
V gene: TRBV2
J gene: TRBJ2-3

CDR3 protein: CASSSTGLGAFF
CDR3 DNA: TGTGCCAGCAGTTCGACAGGTCTCGGAGCTTTCTTT
clone size: -
D gene: -
V gene: TRBV28
J gene: TRBJ1-1

CDR3 protein: CASSRDRPYEQYF
CDR3 DNA: TGTGCCAGCAGCAGGGACAGACCCTACGAGCAGTACTTC
clone size: -
D gene: TRBD1
V gene: TRBV6-5
J gene: TRBJ2-7